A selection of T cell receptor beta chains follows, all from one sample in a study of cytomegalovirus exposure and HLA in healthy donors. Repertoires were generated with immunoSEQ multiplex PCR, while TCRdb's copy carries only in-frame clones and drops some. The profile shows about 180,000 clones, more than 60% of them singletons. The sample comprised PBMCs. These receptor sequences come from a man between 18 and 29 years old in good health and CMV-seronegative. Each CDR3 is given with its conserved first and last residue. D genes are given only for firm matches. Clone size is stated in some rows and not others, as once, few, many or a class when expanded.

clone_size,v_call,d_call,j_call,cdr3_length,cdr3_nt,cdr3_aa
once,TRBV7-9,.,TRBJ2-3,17,TGTGCCAGCAGCACGTCCGGCCGGGGAGCTAGCACAGATACGCAGTATTTT,CASSTSGRGASTDTQYF
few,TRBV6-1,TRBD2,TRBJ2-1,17,TGTGCCAGCAGTGAATCTTGGGTAGCGGGCCTCTACAATGAGCAGTTCTTC,CASSESWVAGLYNEQFF
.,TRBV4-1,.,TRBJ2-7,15,TGCGCCAGCAGTCAACGACAGGAACCAACCTACGAGCAGTACTTC,CASSQRQEPTYEQYF
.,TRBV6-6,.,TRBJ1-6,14,TGTGCCAGCAGTAGAACAGGGACCAATTCACCCCTCCACTTT,CASSRTGTNSPLHF
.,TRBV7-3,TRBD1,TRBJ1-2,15,TGTGCCAGCAGCTCGACAGGGGGCGATCCCTATGGCTACACCTTC,CASSSTGGDPYGYTF
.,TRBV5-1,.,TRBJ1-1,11,TGCGCCAGCAGCTTCCAGGGTGAAGCTTTCTTT,CASSFQGEAFF
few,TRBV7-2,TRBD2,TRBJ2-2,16,TGTGCCAGCAGCTTAAGAATAGCGGGAAGAACCGGGGAGCTGTTTTTT,CASSLRIAGRTGELFF
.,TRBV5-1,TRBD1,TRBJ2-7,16,TGCGCCAGCAGCTTGGCGAGCCGGGACAGCGCCTACGAGCAGTACTTC,CASSLASRDSAYEQYF
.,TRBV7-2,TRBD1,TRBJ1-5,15,TGTGCCAGCAGCTTCGAAGGGACAGTCAATCAGCCCCAGCATTTT,CASSFEGTVNQPQHF
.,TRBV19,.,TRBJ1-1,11,TGTGCCAGCGCACGGGGCACTGAAGCTTTCTTT,CASARGTEAFF
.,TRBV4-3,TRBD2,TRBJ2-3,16,TGCGCCAGCAGCCAACAACCGGGACTAAACACAGATACGCAGTATTTT,CASSQQPGLNTDTQYF
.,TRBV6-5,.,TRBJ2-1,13,TGTGCCAGCCGGGAGTGGGGTGAGAATGAGCAGTTCTTC,CASREWGENEQFF
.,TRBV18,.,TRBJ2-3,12,TGTGCCAGCTCCCCTCCAGCGGATACGCAGTATTTT,CASSPPADTQYF
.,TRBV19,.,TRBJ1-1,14,TGTGCCAGTAGTACGCAGGTAATGAACACTGAAGCTTTCTTT,CASSTQVMNTEAFF
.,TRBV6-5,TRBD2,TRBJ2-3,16,TGTGCCAGCAGTTACTCTTCGGGGGGTCGCACAGATACGCAGTATTTT,CASSYSSGGRTDTQYF
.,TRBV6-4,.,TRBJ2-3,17,TGTGCCAGCAGTGACCCCCTCGCGGGAACACCCACGGATACGCAGTATTTT,CASSDPLAGTPTDTQYF
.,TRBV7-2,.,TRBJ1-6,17,TGTGCCAGCGCACTTACAGGGCTAGTATCCTATAATTCACCCCTCCACTTT,CASALTGLVSYNSPLHF
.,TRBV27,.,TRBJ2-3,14,TGTGCCAGCAGTTTTGACAGGTTCGAAGGAACGCAGTATTTT,CASSFDRFEGTQYF
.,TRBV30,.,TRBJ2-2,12,TGTGCCTGGAGGAGTTTCACCGGGGAGCTGTTTTTT,CAWRSFTGELFF
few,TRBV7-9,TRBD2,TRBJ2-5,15,TGTGCCAGCAGCACCGGACTAGTCGGGTCGGAGACCCAGTACTTC,CASSTGLVGSETQYF
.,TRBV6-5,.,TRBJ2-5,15,TGTGCCAGCAGTTACCCCGCCAAAGGCGGCGAGACCCAGTACTTC,CASSYPAKGGETQYF
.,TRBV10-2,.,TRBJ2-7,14,TGCGCCAGCAGTGCGAGCCCCAACTCCTACGAGCAGTACTTC,CASSASPNSYEQYF
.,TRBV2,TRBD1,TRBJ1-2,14,TGTGCCAGCACCTGGGACAGGGAGGAATATGGCTACACCTTC,CASTWDREEYGYTF
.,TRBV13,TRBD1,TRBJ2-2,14,TGTGCCAGCAGCGACAGGGGGAACACCGGGGAGCTGTTTTTT,CASSDRGNTGELFF
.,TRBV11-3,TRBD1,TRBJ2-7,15,TGTGCCAGCAGCTTGGGAAGACAGGGCCTCGACGAGCAGTACTTC,CASSLGRQGLDEQYF
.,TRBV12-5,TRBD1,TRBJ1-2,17,TGTGCTAGTGGTTTGGTGGGGCCCCAAACAGGGGGAGATGGCTACACCTTC,CASGLVGPQTGGDGYTF
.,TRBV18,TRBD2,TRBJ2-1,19,TGTGCCAGCTCACCAAAGAGAGTGACTAGCGGGAAGGGGGACAATGAGCAGTTCTTC,CASSPKRVTSGKGDNEQFF
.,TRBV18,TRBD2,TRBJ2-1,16,TGTGCCAGCTCACCGAAACTGGGGGGGACCTACAATGAGCAGTTCTTC,CASSPKLGGTYNEQFF
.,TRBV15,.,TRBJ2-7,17,TGTGCCACCAGCAGAGATCGGTGGGGGGACAGCTCCTACGAGCAGTACTTC,CATSRDRWGDSSYEQYF
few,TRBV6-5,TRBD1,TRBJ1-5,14,TGTGCCACACGGGACAGGGGAGTGAATCAGCCCCAGCATTTT,CATRDRGVNQPQHF
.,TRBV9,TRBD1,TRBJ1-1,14,TGTGCCAGCAGCGCAAACAGGGGGGGGACTGAAGCTTTCTTT,CASSANRGGTEAFF
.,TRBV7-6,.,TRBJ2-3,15,TGTGCCAGCAGCTTAGCGTCAGGGTGGACAGATACGCAGTATTTT,CASSLASGWTDTQYF
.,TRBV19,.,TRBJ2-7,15,TGTGCCAGTAGTCTCATGCACGACGGGATAAACGAGCAGTACTTC,CASSLMHDGINEQYF
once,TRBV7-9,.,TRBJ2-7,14,TGTGCCAGCAGCTTTGAGGGTGACTCCTACGAGCAGTACTTC,CASSFEGDSYEQYF
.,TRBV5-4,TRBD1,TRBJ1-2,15,TGTGCCAGCAGCTACAGGGGAACAGGGTACTATGGCTACACCTTC,CASSYRGTGYYGYTF
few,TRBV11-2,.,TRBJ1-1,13,TGTGCCAGCAGCTTAGTCCGGAACACTGAAGCTTTCTTT,CASSLVRNTEAFF
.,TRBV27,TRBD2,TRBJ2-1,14,TGTGCCAGCAGTTTATTCGGGAGGCCGGGTGAGCAGTTCTTC,CASSLFGRPGEQFF
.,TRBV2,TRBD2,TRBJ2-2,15,TGTGCCAGCACCACTAGCGGGCGGAACACCGGGGAGCTGTTTTTT,CASTTSGRNTGELFF
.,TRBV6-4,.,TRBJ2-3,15,TGTGCCAGCAGTGATCGTGTGGGGCACACAGATACGCAGTATTTT,CASSDRVGHTDTQYF
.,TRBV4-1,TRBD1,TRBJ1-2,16,TGCGCCAGCAGCCAAACGGACAGGTTGAATGAGTTTGGCTACACCTTC,CASSQTDRLNEFGYTF
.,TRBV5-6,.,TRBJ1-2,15,TGTGCCAGCAGCTTGGCTGGCGGACAGTCTGGAGGCTACACCTTC,CASSLAGGQSGGYTF
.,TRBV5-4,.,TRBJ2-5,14,TGTGCCAGCAGCTTGCCAGGGTTCCAAGAGACCCAGTACTTC,CASSLPGFQETQYF
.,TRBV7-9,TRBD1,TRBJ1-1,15,TGTGCCAGCAGCCATTTCCGGGACAGGGTTTTTGAAGCTTTCTTT,CASSHFRDRVFEAFF
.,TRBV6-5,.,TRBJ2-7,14,TGTGCCAGCAGTTATGGGGGGTTAGGGTACGAGCAGTACTTC,CASSYGGLGYEQYF
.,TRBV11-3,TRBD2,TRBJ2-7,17,TGTGCCAGCAGCTTAGCCCTCGGCGCGGGAGGGGTCTACGAGCAGTACTTC,CASSLALGAGGVYEQYF
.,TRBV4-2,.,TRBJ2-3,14,TGTGCCAGCAGCCAAGAAGTCTACACAGATACGCAGTATTTT,CASSQEVYTDTQYF
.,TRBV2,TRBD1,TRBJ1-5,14,TGTGCCAGCTCCAGGGGGTTGTCGGATCAGCCCCAGCATTTT,CASSRGLSDQPQHF
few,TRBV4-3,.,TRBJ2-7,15,TGCGCCAGCAGCCAAGGTCAGGGGATCTCCTACGAGCAGTACTTC,CASSQGQGISYEQYF
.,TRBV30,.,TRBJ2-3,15,TGTGCCTGGAGTGTCGGGGTCTCGGGCACAGATACGCAGTATTTT,CAWSVGVSGTDTQYF
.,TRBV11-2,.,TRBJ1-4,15,TGTGCCAGCCGATCCTCGGGAGCAACTAATGAAAAACTGTTTTTT,CASRSSGATNEKLFF
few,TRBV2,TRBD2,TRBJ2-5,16,TGTGCCAGCAGTGAAGGGCTAGCGGGGGTTCAAGAGACCCAGTACTTC,CASSEGLAGVQETQYF
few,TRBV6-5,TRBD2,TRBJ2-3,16,TGTGCCAGCAGTTACCTCGGACTAGGTAGCACAGATACGCAGTATTTT,CASSYLGLGSTDTQYF
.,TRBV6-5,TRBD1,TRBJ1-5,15,TGTGCCAGCAGCCGGATACAGGGGGATACTCAGCCCCAGCATTTT,CASSRIQGDTQPQHF
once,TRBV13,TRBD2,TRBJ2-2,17,TGTGCCAGCAGCTCAGCCGGGACTAGCGGGAACACCGGGGAGCTGTTTTTT,CASSSAGTSGNTGELFF
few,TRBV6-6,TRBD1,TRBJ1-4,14,TGTGCCAGCAGTCCACAGGGGGTAGAGGAAAAACTGTTTTTT,CASSPQGVEEKLFF